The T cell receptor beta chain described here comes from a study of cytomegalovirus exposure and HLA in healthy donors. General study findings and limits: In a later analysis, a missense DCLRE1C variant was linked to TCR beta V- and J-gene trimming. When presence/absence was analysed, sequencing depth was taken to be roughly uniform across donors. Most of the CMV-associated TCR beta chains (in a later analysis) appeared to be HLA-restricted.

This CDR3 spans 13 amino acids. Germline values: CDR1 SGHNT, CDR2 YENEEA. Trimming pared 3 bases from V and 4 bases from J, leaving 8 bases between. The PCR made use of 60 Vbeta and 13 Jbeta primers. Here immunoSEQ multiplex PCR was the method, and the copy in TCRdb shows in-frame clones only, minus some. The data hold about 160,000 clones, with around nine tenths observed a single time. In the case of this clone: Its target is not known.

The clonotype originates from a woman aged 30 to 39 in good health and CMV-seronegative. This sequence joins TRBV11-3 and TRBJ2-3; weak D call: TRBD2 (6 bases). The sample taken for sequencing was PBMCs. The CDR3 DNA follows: TGTGCCAGCAGCTTGACGGGAGCAGATACGCAGTATTTT. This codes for CASSLTGADTQYF.